This TCR beta chain was sequenced in a study of blood T cells in healthy people across ages. It was with a sample-barcoded 5' primer and a J-beta primer mix that a second PCR of roughly 6 to 11 cycles was run. Every cDNA molecule carried a tag from a template-switch adaptor bearing 12 random nucleotides. Each sample provided no less than 3 million CDR3-containing paired-end reads. Each CDR3 protein is one row after TCRdb ran MiXCR on the 5' RACE reads. This table holds some 790,000 distinct CDR3 sequences, more than 25% found once. Each sample gave at least 6 million isolated PBMCs. This clonotype was detected ten times or more. The CDR3 sequence is 15 residues long. In germline, CDR1 is SEHNR, CDR2 FQNEAQ (reference sequence). V gave up 5 bases and J gave up 4 bases, with 17 bases separating them.

V and J are TRBV7-9 and TRBJ2-5; D is possibly TRBD2 (5 bases). The source of this sequence is a woman of 80 years or more in good health. Sample: blood. CDR3 nucleotides: TGTGCCAGCAGCCCAAAGGGTAGCGAAAGAGAGACCCAGTACTTC. Its protein product is CASSPKGSERETQYF.